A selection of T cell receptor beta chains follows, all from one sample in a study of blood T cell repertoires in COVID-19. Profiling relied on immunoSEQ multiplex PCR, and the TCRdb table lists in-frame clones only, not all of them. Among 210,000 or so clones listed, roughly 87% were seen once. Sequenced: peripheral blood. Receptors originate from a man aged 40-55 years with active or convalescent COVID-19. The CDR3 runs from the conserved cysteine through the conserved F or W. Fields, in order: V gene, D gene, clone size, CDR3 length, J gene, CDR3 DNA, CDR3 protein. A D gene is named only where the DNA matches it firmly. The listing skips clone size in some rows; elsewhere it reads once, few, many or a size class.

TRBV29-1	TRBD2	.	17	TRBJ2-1	TGCAGCGTGGGGGGGACTAGCGGGAGAGGGTCCTACAATGAGCAGTTCTTC	CSVGGTSGRGSYNEQFF
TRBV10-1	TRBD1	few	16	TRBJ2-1	TGCGCCAGCAGTAGAAACAGGGGGCCCTATGACAATGAGCAGTTCTTC	CASSRNRGPYDNEQFF
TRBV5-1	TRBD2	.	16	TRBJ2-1	TGCGCCAGCAGCGCGGGGGGACTAGCGGGATCGAATGAGCAGTTCTTC	CASSAGGLAGSNEQFF
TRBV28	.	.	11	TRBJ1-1	TGTGCCAGCAGTTTTGACAGGCAAGCTTTCTTT	CASSFDRQAFF
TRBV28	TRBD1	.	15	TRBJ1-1	TGTGCCAGCAGTACCCCCGGGACAGGGAATCCTGAAGCTTTCTTT	CASSTPGTGNPEAFF
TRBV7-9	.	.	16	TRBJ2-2	TGTGCCAGCAGCGCCCCAGGGTTCGGGTTAACCGGGGAGCTGTTTTTT	CASSAPGFGLTGELFF
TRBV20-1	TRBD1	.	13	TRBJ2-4	TGCAGTGCTAGTCGACAGGGTCTAAACATTCAGTACTTC	CSASRQGLNIQYF
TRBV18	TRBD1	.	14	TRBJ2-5	TGTGCCAGCTCACCGGCAGGGGGCCGAGAGACCCAGTACTTC	CASSPAGGRETQYF
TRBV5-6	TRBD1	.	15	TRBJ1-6	TGTGCCAGCAGCCCAGTTAACAGGGGCAATTCACCCCTCCACTTT	CASSPVNRGNSPLHF
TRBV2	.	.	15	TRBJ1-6	TGTGCCAGCAGTGAAAGCGGGTTATATAATTCACCCCTCCACTTT	CASSESGLYNSPLHF
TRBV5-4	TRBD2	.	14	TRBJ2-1	TGTGCCAGCAGCTACAGCGGGGGGGTTAATGAGCAGTTCTTC	CASSYSGGVNEQFF
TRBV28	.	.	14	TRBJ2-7	TGTGCCAGCAGTTTGCCCCCAAGGGGCCACGAGCAGTACTTC	CASSLPPRGHEQYF
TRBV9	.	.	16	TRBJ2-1	TGTGCCAGCACCCCCGGGGTCCTAGCGGAGGGGGGTGAGCAGTTCTTC	CASTPGVLAEGGEQFF
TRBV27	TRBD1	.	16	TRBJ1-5	TGTGCCAGCCCCGGGACAGGGGGTTCGAGCAATCAGCCCCAGCATTTT	CASPGTGGSSNQPQHF
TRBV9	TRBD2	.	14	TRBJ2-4	TGTGCCAGCAGCCAGACTAGCGGGAACGGCATTCAGTACTTC	CASSQTSGNGIQYF
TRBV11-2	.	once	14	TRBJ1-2	TGTGCCAGCAGCACGAGCAACTTACAGCTTGGCTACACCTTC	CASSTSNLQLGYTF
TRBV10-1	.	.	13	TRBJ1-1	TGCGCCAGCAGTGCGAGTGGAGTCACTGAAGCTTTCTTT	CASSASGVTEAFF
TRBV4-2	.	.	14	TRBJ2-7	TGTGCCAGCAGCCAACCAGCTGAGAGGCTCGAGCAGTACTTC	CASSQPAERLEQYF
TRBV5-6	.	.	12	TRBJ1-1	TGTGCCAGCAGACTCATGAACACTGAAGCTTTCTTT	CASRLMNTEAFF
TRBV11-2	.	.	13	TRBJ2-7	TGTGCCAGCAGCTTAGATCCGTACTACGAGCAGTACTTC	CASSLDPYYEQYF
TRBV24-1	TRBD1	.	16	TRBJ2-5	TGTGCCACCAGTGATCGACAGGGGGGCAGGTTAGAGACCCAGTACTTC	CATSDRQGGRLETQYF
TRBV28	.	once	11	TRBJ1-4	TGTGCCAGCAGTTTATACATGGAACTGTTTTTT	CASSLYMELFF
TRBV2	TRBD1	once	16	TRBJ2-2	TGTGCCAGCACCGAGGGGGCAGGGGGCCCCGCCGGGGAGCTGTTTTTT	CASTEGAGGPAGELFF
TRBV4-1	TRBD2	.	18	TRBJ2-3	TGCGCCAGCAGCCAAGATTTGGGACTAGCGTTTAGCACAGATACGCAGTATTTT	CASSQDLGLAFSTDTQYF
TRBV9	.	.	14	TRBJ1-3	TGTGCCAGCAGCGTAGGGGGGGCTGGAAACACCATATATTTT	CASSVGGAGNTIYF
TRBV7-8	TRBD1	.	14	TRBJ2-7	TGTGCCAGCAGCTTAAGGGCAGGGGGCAACGAGCAGTACTTC	CASSLRAGGNEQYF
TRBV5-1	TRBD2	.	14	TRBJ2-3	TGCGCCAGCAGCTCGGGACTAGCAACCGATACGCAGTATTTT	CASSSGLATDTQYF
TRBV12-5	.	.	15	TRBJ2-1	TGTGCTAGTGACTTGGACTGGGATTCCTACAATGAGCAGTTCTTC	CASDLDWDSYNEQFF
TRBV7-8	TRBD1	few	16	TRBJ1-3	TGTGCCAGCACCCTACAGGGGAACGGACCTGGAAACACCATATATTTT	CASTLQGNGPGNTIYF
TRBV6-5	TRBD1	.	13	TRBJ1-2	TGTGCCAGCAGCCCCGACAGGGGGAGGGGCTACACCTTC	CASSPDRGRGYTF
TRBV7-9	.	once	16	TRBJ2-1	TGTGCCAGCAGCCTATCCTCCGGGACTCACTACAATGAGCAGTTCTTC	CASSLSSGTHYNEQFF
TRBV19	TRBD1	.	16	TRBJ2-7	TGTGCCAGTAGTACGACAGGGGGATCAGGCGTCTACGAGCAGTACTTC	CASSTTGGSGVYEQYF
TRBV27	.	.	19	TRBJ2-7	TGTGCCAGCAGCAATACCGCGACAGCGAACTATTATCTAACCTACGAGCAGTACTTC	CASSNTATANYYLTYEQYF
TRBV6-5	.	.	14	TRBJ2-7	TGTGCCAGTAAAGACGGGGTCTTACCCTACGAGCAGTACTTC	CASKDGVLPYEQYF
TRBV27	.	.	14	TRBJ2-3	TGTGCCAGCACGCTGCTAGCTAGCACAGATACGCAGTATTTT	CASTLLASTDTQYF
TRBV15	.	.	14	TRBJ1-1	TGTGCCACCAGCGGAGTGTCGGGGGGGACTGAAGCTTTCTTT	CATSGVSGGTEAFF
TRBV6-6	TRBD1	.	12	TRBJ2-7	TGTGCCACGAGCCGGACAGGGCACGAGCAGTACTTC	CATSRTGHEQYF
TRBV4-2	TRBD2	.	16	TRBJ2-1	TGTGCCAGCAGCCAGGAAGCGGGGGGCCCCGACAATGAGCAGTTCTTC	CASSQEAGGPDNEQFF
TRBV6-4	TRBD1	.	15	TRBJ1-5	TGTGCCAGCAGTGCTGGGACAGGGGGCTATCAGCCCCAGCATTTT	CASSAGTGGYQPQHF
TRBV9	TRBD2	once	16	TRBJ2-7	TGTGCCAGCAGCCCTCTAGGCGGCGGGGGGACCTACGAGCAGTACTTC	CASSPLGGGGTYEQYF
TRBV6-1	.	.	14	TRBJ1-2	TGTGCCAGCAGTGAGAAGGGGCAGGTCTATGGCTACACCTTC	CASSEKGQVYGYTF
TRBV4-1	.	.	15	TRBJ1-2	TGCGCCAGCAGCCACCCCGGGGAGGTCGACTATGGCTACACCTTC	CASSHPGEVDYGYTF
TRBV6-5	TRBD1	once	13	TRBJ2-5	TGTGCCAGCACCAGACAGGGTGGGGAGACCCAGTACTTC	CASTRQGGETQYF
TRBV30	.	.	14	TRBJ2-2	TGTGCCTGGAGCGGACGCAGGGGAACCGGGGAGCTGTTTTTT	CAWSGRRGTGELFF
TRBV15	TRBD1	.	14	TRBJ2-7	TGTGCCACCAGCCAGACAGGGGGGTCCTACGAGCAGTACTTC	CATSQTGGSYEQYF
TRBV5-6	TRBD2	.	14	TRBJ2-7	TGTGCCAGCAGCTTCTACGGCGGGAGAAGCGAGCAGTACTTC	CASSFYGGRSEQYF
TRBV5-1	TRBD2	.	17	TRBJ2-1	TGCGCCAGCAGCTTGGAAGGGACGAGCGGGAGTGGGAATGAGCAGTTCTTC	CASSLEGTSGSGNEQFF
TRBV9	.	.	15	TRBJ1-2	TGTGCCAGCAGCGTAGGTGGCGACTTGAACTATGGCTACACCTTC	CASSVGGDLNYGYTF
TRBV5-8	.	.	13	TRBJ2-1	TGTGCCAGCAGCTTTGGGGCATCTAGGGGGCAGTTCTTC	CASSFGASRGQFF
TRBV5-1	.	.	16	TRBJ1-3	TGCGCCAGCAGCCCGGTCGCCAGGGGTTTAGGAAACACCATATATTTT	CASSPVARGLGNTIYF
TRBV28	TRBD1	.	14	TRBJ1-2	TGTGCCAGCAGTACCGGGACAGGGAACTATGGCTACACCTTC	CASSTGTGNYGYTF
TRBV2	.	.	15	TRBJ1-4	TGTGCCAGCAGTGATGCGGGAAGCCAGAATGAAAAACTGTTTTTT	CASSDAGSQNEKLFF
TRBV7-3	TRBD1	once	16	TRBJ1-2	TGTGCCAGCAGCCCGAAGGGACAGGGTTGGAGGCACGGCTACACCTTC	CASSPKGQGWRHGYTF